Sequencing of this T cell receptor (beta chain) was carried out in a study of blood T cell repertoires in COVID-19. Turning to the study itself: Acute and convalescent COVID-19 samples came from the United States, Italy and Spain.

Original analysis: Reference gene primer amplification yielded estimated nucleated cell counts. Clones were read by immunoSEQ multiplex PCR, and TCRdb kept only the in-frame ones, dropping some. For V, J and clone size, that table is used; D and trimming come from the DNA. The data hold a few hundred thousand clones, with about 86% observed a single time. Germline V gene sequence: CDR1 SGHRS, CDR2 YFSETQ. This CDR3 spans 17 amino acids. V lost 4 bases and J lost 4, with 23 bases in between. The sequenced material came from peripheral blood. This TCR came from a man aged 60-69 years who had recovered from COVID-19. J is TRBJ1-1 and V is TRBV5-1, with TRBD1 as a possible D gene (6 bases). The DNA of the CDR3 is TGCGCCAGCAGCAGGGAGGGACAAGTCGTAAGTGGCACTGAAGCTTTCTTT. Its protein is CASSREGQVVSGTEAFF.